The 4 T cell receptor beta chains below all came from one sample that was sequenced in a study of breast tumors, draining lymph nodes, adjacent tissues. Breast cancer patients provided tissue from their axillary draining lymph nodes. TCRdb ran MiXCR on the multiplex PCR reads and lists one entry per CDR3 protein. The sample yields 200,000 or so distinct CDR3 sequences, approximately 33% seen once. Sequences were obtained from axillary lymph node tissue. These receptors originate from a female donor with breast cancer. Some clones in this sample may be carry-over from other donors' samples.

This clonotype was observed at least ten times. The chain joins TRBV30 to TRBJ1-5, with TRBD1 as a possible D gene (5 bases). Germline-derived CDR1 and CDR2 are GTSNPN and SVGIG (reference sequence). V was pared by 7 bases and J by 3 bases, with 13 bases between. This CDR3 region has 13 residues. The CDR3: CAYDQGNNQPQHF. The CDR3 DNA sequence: TGTGCCTACGACCAGGGAAACAATCAGCCCCAGCATTTT.

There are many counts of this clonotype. The CDR3, as DNA: TGTGCCAGCAGTTTATCAGGGGATAGCAATCAGCCCCAGCATTTT. Translating it yields CASSLSGDSNQPQHF. The V call is TRBV5-4, the J call TRBJ1-5; maybe TRBD1 (6 bases). V was trimmed by 5 bases and J by 0 bases, leaving 12 bases between them. The CDR3 is 15 residues long. Germline V lookup: CDR1 SGHNT, CDR2 YYREEE (reference sequence).

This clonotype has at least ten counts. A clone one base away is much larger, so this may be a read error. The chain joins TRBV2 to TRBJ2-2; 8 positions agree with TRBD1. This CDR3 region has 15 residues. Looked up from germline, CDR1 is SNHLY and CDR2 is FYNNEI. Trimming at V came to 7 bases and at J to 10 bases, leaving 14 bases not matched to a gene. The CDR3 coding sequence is TGTGCCAGCACCGGAGACGGACAGGGTTACGAGGAGCTGTTTTTT. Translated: CASTGDGQGYEELFF.

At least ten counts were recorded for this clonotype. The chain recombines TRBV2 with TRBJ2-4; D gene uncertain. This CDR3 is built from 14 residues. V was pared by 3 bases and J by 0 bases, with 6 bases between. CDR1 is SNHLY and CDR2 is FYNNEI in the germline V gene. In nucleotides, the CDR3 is TGTGCCAGCAGTGATGATCTAGCCAAAAACATTCAGTACTTC. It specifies CASSDDLAKNIQYF.